The T cell receptor beta chain under discussion was sequenced for a study of blood T cell repertoires in COVID-19. The CDR3 runs 15 residues. Losses at the gene ends were 1 base for V and 4 bases for J; bases not matched to a gene: 6. CDR1 is LNHDA and CDR2 is SQIVND in the germline V gene (reference sequence). Sequenced by immunoSEQ multiplex PCR; TCRdb stores in-frame clones only, minus some. The sample has approximately 76,000 clones; 65% to 90% are singletons. The chain uses TRBV19 and TRBJ1-2, with TRBD1 matching over 7 bases. The source is a woman aged 55-69 years with acute or convalescent COVID-19. Sequencing was performed on peripheral blood. The CDR3 here is CASSIVNRGSYGYTF. CDR3 DNA: TGTGCCAGTAGTATAGTCAACAGGGGCAGCTATGGCTACACCTTC.